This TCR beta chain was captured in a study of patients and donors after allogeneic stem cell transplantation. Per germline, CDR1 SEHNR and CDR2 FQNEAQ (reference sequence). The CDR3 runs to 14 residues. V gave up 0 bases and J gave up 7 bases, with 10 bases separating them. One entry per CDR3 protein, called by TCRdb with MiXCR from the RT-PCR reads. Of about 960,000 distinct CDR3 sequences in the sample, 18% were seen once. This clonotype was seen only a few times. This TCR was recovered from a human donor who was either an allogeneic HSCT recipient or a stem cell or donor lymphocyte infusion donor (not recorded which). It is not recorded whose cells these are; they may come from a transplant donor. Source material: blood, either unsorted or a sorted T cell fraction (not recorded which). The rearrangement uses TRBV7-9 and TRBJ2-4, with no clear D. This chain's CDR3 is CASSLASAVNIQYF. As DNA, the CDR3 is TGTGCCAGCAGCTTAGCTTCCGCTGTGAACATTCAGTACTTC.